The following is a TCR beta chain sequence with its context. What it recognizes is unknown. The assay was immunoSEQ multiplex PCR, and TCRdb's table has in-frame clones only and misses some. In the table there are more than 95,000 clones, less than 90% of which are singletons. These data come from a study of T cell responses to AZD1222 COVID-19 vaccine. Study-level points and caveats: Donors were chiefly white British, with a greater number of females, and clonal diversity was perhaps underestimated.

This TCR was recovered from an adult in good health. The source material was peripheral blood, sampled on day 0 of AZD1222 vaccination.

The CDR3 reads CASSLGLAAYEQYF. The DNA of the CDR3 is TGTGCCAGCAGCTTAGGCCTAGCGGCCTACGAGCAGTACTTC. The chain uses TRBV7-8 and TRBJ2-7; TRBD2 matches at 7 bases. The CDR3 length is 14 residues. The trim removed 1 base at V and 2 bases at J, leaving 2 bases unmatched. Germline CDR1 reads SGHVS; CDR2 reads FQNEAQ.